The 5 T cell receptor beta chains presented below share a single source sample, sequenced in a study of blood T cell repertoires in COVID-19. Only in-frame clones appear in the TCRdb table, and some are missing; sequencing was by immunoSEQ multiplex PCR. The table has 280,000 or so clones, around 86% seen once; the top ten hold about 14%. Sample: peripheral blood. These receptors were collected from a human donor in a cohort sampled during active COVID-19.

This clone was observed a single time. The chain has TRBV27 and TRBJ2-1, with TRBD1 matching over 8 bases. This CDR3 has 18 residues. The ends lost 3 bases at V and 3 bases at J; junction bases unmatched: 13. Looked up from germline, CDR1 is MNHEY and CDR2 is SMNVEV (reference sequence). The CDR3 DNA sequence: TGTGCCAGCAGTTTTAGTGGGACAGGACTACCCCACTACAATGAGCAGTTCTTC. Translation gives CASSFSGTGLPHYNEQFF.

V is TRBV6-6 and J is TRBJ2-7; D perhaps matches TRBD1 (5 bases). Trimming stripped 10 bases from V and 3 bases from J, with 10 bases between. This CDR3 region has 11 residues. Germline lookup yields CDR1 MNHNY and CDR2 SVGAGI (reference sequence). CDR3 DNA: TGTGCCACACAAGACAGCTACGAGCAGTACTTC. It specifies CATQDSYEQYF.

The sample holds a few counts of this clone. V and J are TRBV7-7 and TRBJ2-6; a weak D match, TRBD2 (5 bases). This CDR3 has 15 amino acids. V shed 11 bases and J shed 0 bases, with 14 bases lying between them. From germline, CDR1 is SSHAT and CDR2 FNYEAQ (reference sequence). The CDR3 DNA reads as TGTGCCGAACCGGGGAAAGCCTCTGGGGCCAACGTCCTGACTTTC. Translated, it gives CAEPGKASGANVLTF.

The CDR3: CASSEAGFLEQYF. Written as DNA, the CDR3 is TGTGCCAGTAGCGAGGCGGGATTCCTCGAGCAGTACTTC. This chain joins TRBV19 and TRBJ2-7; possibly TRBD2 for D (6 bases). The CDR3 has 13 residues. CDR1 is LNHDA, CDR2 SQIVND, per germline (reference sequence). With 6 bases removed from V and 6 bases from J, the gap between germline ends came to 15 bases.

The rearrangement uses TRBV6-5 and TRBJ2-3, with D uncertain. This CDR3 spans 14 amino acids. Germline V gene data show CDR1 as MNHEY and CDR2 as SVGAGI. Trimming removed 2 bases at V and 7 bases at J, with 13 bases between. For the CDR3, the DNA is TGTGCCAGCAGTTACGGGCCAAAGGTTAATACGCAGTATTTT. Amino acids: CASSYGPKVNTQYF.